This entry describes one TCR beta chain. The source of the sample is a study of CD8 T cells in Susac syndrome. TCR beta sequences were obtained from blood CD8+ and CD4+ T cells. The multiple sclerosis control group comprised treatment-naive patients with stable or active relapsing-remitting disease. TEMRA cells were FACS-enriched, unlike CD8+ and CD4+ T cells, which were negatively isolated. An input of roughly 0.5 to 1 ug of RNA was subjected to reverse transcription using random hexamers. The authors amplified TCR beta CDR3 across 54 Vbeta and 13 Jbeta using immunoSEQ multiplex PCR. TCRdb recomputed calls from the immunoSEQ multiplex PCR reads with MiXCR, one row per CDR3 protein. Among some 200,000 distinct CDR3 sequences listed, 95% were seen once. The germline gives CDR1 DFQATT, CDR2 SNEGSKA (reference sequence). The CDR3 is 13 residues long. The trim removed 6 bases at V and 2 bases at J, leaving 5 bases unmatched.

The rearrangement joins TRBV20-1 to TRBJ2-3; 7 nucleotides agree with TRBD1. Sequences were obtained from CD4+ T cells from PBMCs. The source is a human donor with multiple sclerosis. The DNA of the CDR3 is TGCAGTGCCAAAGGGGGCCACACAGATACGCAGTATTTT. This translates into CSAKGGHTDTQYF.